The clone carrying this T cell receptor beta chain was counted between two and nine times. Its target is not known. These data are taken from a study of CD8 T cells in ankylosing spondylitis. V lost 4 bases and J lost 2, with 8 bases in between. Germline lookup yields CDR1 LGHNA and CDR2 YNFKEQ. The CDR3 length is 14 residues. General study findings and limits: Seemingly distinctive of ankylosing spondylitis blood was a TCR beta motif formed by eight highly homologous variants. Clones tied to disease were said to be significantly enriched in matched ankylosing spondylitis synovial fluid.

In TCRdb, the 5' RACE reads were re-called with MiXCR into one record per CDR3 protein. Here the sample spans roughly 470,000 distinct CDR3 sequences, 26% being singletons. This chain uses TRBV4-2 with TRBJ2-2; no clear D. Sequenced material: blood, either unsorted or a sorted T cell fraction (not recorded which). This clonotype originated in a male donor with ankylosing spondylitis. The CDR3: CASSLDHNTGELFF. In DNA form, the CDR3 reads TGTGCCAGCAGCCTTGATCACAACACCGGGGAGCTGTTTTTT.